Following are 23 T cell receptor beta chains from one sample sequenced in a study of T cell repertoires in cytomegalovirus infection. One entry per CDR3 protein, called by TCRdb with MiXCR from the reads. The profile covers roughly 320,000 distinct CDR3 sequences, with approximately 10% appearing a single time and 2% to 3% taken by the ten largest. Sample: PBMCs. The receptor source for this set is a human donor in good health (CMV status not recorded). Some clones in this sample may be carry-over from other donors' samples.

As concerns this clonotype: This clone may be a read error of a much larger clone one base away. The rearrangement links TRBV7-2 to TRBJ1-5; the D is unclear. Trimming removed 7 bases from V and 3 bases from J, with 13 bases in between. Germline V lookup: CDR1 SGHTA, CDR2 FQGNSA. This CDR3 is 14 amino acids long. The CDR3 here is CASNTGLPNQPQHF. CDR3 DNA sequence: TGTGCCAGCAACACCGGACTCCCCAATCAGCCCCAGCATTTT. Full variable domain (remainder filled in from reference TRBV7-2 and TRBJ1-5): GAGVSQSPSNKVTEKGKDVELRCDPISGHTALYWYRQSLGQGLEFLIYFQGNSAPDKSGLPSDRFSAERTGGSVSTLTIQRTQQEDSAVYLCASNTGLPNQPQHFGDGTRLSIL.

There are many counts of this clonotype. The chain couples TRBV5-6 to TRBJ1-1; D not certain. Germline V gives CDR1 SGHDT, CDR2 YYEEEE. There are 14 residues in the CDR3. Trimming took off 2 bases at V and 4 bases at J, with 12 bases between the two ends. CDR3 in amino acids: CASSLSIWTTEAFF. The CDR3 nucleotides are TGTGCCAGCAGCTTATCGATTTGGACCACTGAAGCTTTCTTT.

The V call is TRBV25-1, the J call TRBJ2-3; D is possibly TRBD1 (6 bases). CDR1 and CDR2 from the germline V gene are MGHDK and SYGVNS. V was clipped by 7 bases and J by 0 bases, with 14 bases between them. The CDR3 covers 15 residues. DNA of the CDR3: TGTGCCAGCATTGAGACAGGCCTCAGCACAGATACGCAGTATTTT. Protein product: CASIETGLSTDTQYF.

This clonotype was seen a few times. This chain links TRBV20-1 with TRBJ1-1, with D possibly matching TRBD1 (6 bases). The length of the CDR3 is 14 residues. Trimming pared 2 bases from V and 4 bases from J, leaving 14 bases between. The germline V gene has CDR1 DFQATT and CDR2 SNEGSKA (reference sequence). CDR3 loop: CSARNQGKGTEAFF. CDR3 coding DNA: TGCAGTGCTAGAAATCAGGGGAAGGGCACTGAAGCTTTCTTT.

This clonotype was recorded a few times. The chain recombines TRBV20-1 with TRBJ2-5; tentatively, D is TRBD1 (5 bases). This CDR3 has 13 amino acids. Per germline, CDR1 DFQATT and CDR2 SNEGSKA (reference sequence). With 5 bases removed from V and 5 bases from J, the gap between germline ends came to 15 bases. CDR3 amino acids: CSAGAGVSETQYF. CDR3 nucleotide sequence: TGCAGTGCTGGGGCTGGGGTCAGCGAGACCCAGTACTTC.

This clonotype was seen repeatedly, ten times or more. The chain links TRBV29-1 to TRBJ1-1; D unresolved. The length of the CDR3 is 12 residues. Germline assignment: CDR1 SQVTM and CDR2 ANQGSEA. The CDR3 reads CTSSQVSTEAFF. For the CDR3, the DNA is TGCACTTCCAGTCAGGTATCCACTGAAGCTTTCTTT.

A remark on this clonotype: Possible read error: a much larger clone is one base away. The CDR3 coding sequence is TGTGCCAGCAGGGCCGGGACAGGAAACACCGGGGAGCTGTTTTTT. Its protein is CASRAGTGNTGELFF. The chain joins TRBV28 to TRBJ2-2; TRBD1 matches 8 bases. V lost 6 bases, J lost 2 bases, and 5 bases stayed unmatched. This CDR3 has 15 amino acids. Germline V gene sequence: CDR1 MDHEN, CDR2 SYDVKM.

Ten or more counts support this clonotype. This rearrangement joins TRBV2 to TRBJ2-1; 10 bases are a match to TRBD2. This CDR3 is built from 16 residues. From germline, CDR1 is SNHLY and CDR2 FYNNEI. Trimming removed 4 bases from V and 3 bases from J; junction bases left unmatched: 6. CDR3 coding DNA: TGTGCCAGCAGTGTGAGCGGGGGGGTTGACTACAATGAGCAGTTCTTC. Translation gives CASSVSGGVDYNEQFF.

Ten or more counts support this clonotype. This rearrangement joins TRBV10-3 to TRBJ2-1, with TRBD1 matching 7 bases. This CDR3 has 15 amino acids. The germline V gene has CDR1 ENHRY and CDR2 SYGVKD. After removal of 4 bases from V and 5 bases from J, the junction contained 8 bases not matched to a gene. CDR3 coding DNA: TGTGCCATCAGTGTAAGGGGCCAGGGGGACAATGAGCAGTTCTTC. Translation: CAISVRGQGDNEQFF.

This clonotype occurred many times. V gene TRBV6-1 combines with J gene TRBJ1-6; the match to TRBD1 covers 10 bases. CDR3 length: 14 residues. Trimming cost V 6 bases and J 8 bases; bases outside gene matches: 4. Per germline, CDR1 MNHNS and CDR2 SASEGT. The CDR3: CASRRTGGDSPLHF. As DNA, the CDR3 is TGTGCCAGCAGACGGACAGGGGGGGATTCACCCCTCCACTTT.

This clonotype was observed at least ten times. This chain links TRBV28 with TRBJ2-4; tentatively, D is TRBD1 (6 bases). CDR3 length: 20 amino acids. In germline, CDR1 is MDHEN, CDR2 SYDVKM. V gave up 2 bases and J gave up 0 bases, with 23 bases separating them. The CDR3 DNA follows: TGTGCCAGCAGTTTACCCCTCGCCAGGGGAGCTGCCTTAGCCAAAAACATTCAGTACTTC. Protein: CASSLPLARGAALAKNIQYF.

This clonotype was counted many times. The chain links TRBV28 to TRBJ1-2, with D maybe TRBD1 (5 bases). V was pared by 1 base and J by 6 bases, with 9 bases between. Per germline, CDR1 MDHEN and CDR2 SYDVKM. The CDR3 is 13 residues long. The CDR3 sequence is CASSLYGGNGYTF. CDR3 coding DNA: TGTGCCAGCAGTTTATATGGGGGGAATGGCTACACCTTC.

This clonotype was recorded many times. The chain couples TRBV7-2 to TRBJ2-3; D unclear. Trimming took off 2 bases at V and 0 bases at J, with 12 bases between the two ends. In germline, CDR1 is SGHTA, CDR2 FQGNSA. The CDR3 has 16 amino acids. The chain's CDR3 is CASSLSGESSTDTQYF. The CDR3 DNA follows: TGTGCCAGCAGCTTATCGGGCGAATCTAGCACAGATACGCAGTATTTT.

This clonotype has ten or more counts. This chain connects TRBV4-2 to TRBJ2-7, with 8 bases fitting TRBD1. CDR3 length: 15 amino acids. Per germline, CDR1 LGHNA and CDR2 YNFKEQ. V lost 1 base to trimming and J lost 3 bases; unmatched junction nucleotides: 5. Written as DNA, the CDR3 is TGTGCCAGCAGCCAAGGCCGGGACAGGATCTACGAGCAGTACTTC. Amino acid sequence: CASSQGRDRIYEQYF.

This clonotype appeared a few times. This chain links TRBV6-1 with TRBJ1-2; D unclear. Trimming left V 0 bases short and J 4 bases short, with 12 bases between. Germline assignment: CDR1 MNHNS and CDR2 SASEGT. This CDR3 spans 15 amino acids. CDR3 DNA: TGTGCCAGCAGTGAAGCGAGGGAGTGGGGCTATGGCTACACCTTC. It encodes CASSEAREWGYGYTF.

This clonotype has just a few counts. The chain is built from TRBV29-1 and TRBJ2-2; 7 bases align to TRBD1. This CDR3 is 14 amino acids long. Germline V gene data show CDR1 as SQVTM and CDR2 as ANQGSEA. The junction had 9 bases not matched to a gene; V was cut back by 7 bases and J by 4 bases. As DNA, the CDR3 is TGCAGCGCGGGACAGACGTCGATCACCGGGGAGCTGTTTTTT. The encoded protein is CSAGQTSITGELFF.

This clonotype has a count of ten or more. The V and J genes are TRBV10-3 and TRBJ2-1, with TRBD1 identical over 8 bases. Germline loops: CDR1 ENHRY, CDR2 SYGVKD. J was trimmed by 7 bases and V by 0 bases; bases with no gene match: 5. This CDR3 contains 15 residues. The CDR3, as DNA: TGTGCCATCAGTGAGTCCGTCGGACAGGGTAATGAGCAGTTCTTC. This encodes CAISESVGQGNEQFF.

In this sample, this clonotype turned up many times. In DNA, the CDR3 is TGTGCCAGCAGTTCGGGGGGTTCCACCTTCGAGCAGTACGTC. Protein: CASSSGGSTFEQYV. J is TRBJ2-7 and V is TRBV28; TRBD2 matches 7 bases. With 4 bases clipped from V and 6 bases from J, the junction kept 9 bases outside the gene matches. The CDR3 runs to 14 residues. Germline CDR1 and CDR2: MDHEN and SYDVKM.

This clonotype was recorded many times. This chain uses TRBV25-1 with TRBJ1-1; 10 bases agree with TRBD1. From germline, CDR1 is MGHDK and CDR2 SYGVNS. The CDR3 is 15 residues long. V trimming: 8 bases; J trimming: 0 bases; junction bases outside the gene matches: 6. The CDR3 loop reads CASRKDRGMNTEAFF. The CDR3 DNA sequence: TGTGCCAGCCGTAAGGACAGGGGGATGAACACTGAAGCTTTCTTT. Full variable domain (missing parts from reference TRBV25-1 and TRBJ1-1): EADIYQTPRYLVIGTGKKITLECSQTMGHDKMYWYQQDPGMELHLIHYSYGVNSTEKGDLSSESTVSRIRTEHFPLTLESARPSHTSQYLCASRKDRGMNTEAFFGQGTRLTVV.

This clonotype appeared many times. The chain combines TRBV7-8 with TRBJ2-2; 7 bases fit TRBD2. The CDR3 is 13 amino acids. V gave up 6 bases and J gave up 7 bases; unmatched junction bases: 5. Germline-derived CDR1 and CDR2 are SGHVS and FQNEAQ. The CDR3 is CASRGGDVGELFF. The CDR3 DNA follows: TGTGCCAGCAGGGGGGGGGATGTCGGGGAGCTGTTTTTT.

This clonotype was observed at least ten times. The rearrangement uses TRBV3-1 and TRBJ1-1; 7 positions match TRBD1. J lost 3 bases, V lost 3 bases, and 7 bases had no gene match. The CDR3 sequence is 15 residues long. CDR1 and CDR2 from the germline V gene are LGHDT and YNNKEL (reference sequence). CDR3 loop: CASSQRGQRHTEAFF. CDR3 DNA: TGTGCCAGCAGCCAGAGGGGACAGCGCCACACTGAAGCTTTCTTT.

This clonotype was seen only a few times. CDR3 loop: CASSERTGGIDGYTF. The CDR3 DNA reads as TGTGCCAGCAGTGAAAGGACAGGGGGCATCGATGGCTACACCTTC. The chain is built from TRBV2 and TRBJ1-2; 11 nucleotides line up with TRBD1. V lost 2 bases, J lost 6 bases, and 5 bases stayed unmatched. The CDR3 spans 15 residues. Germline assignment: CDR1 SNHLY and CDR2 FYNNEI.

This clonotype was seen many times. The rearrangement joins TRBV19 to TRBJ1-5, with 9 nucleotides matching TRBD1. J lost 6 bases, V lost 10 bases, and 7 bases had no gene match. This CDR3 contains 13 residues. Per the germline V gene, CDR1 is LNHDA and CDR2 is SQIVND (reference sequence). The CDR3 protein is CATGDRVAQPQHF. The DNA for the CDR3 is TGTGCCACCGGGGACAGGGTGGCTCAGCCCCAGCATTTT.